Shown below are 6 T cell receptor beta chains from a single sample sequenced in a study of CD8 T cells in Susac syndrome. The RNA input was about 0.45 to 1 ug, and it was reverse transcribed with random hexamers. TCRdb re-called the immunoSEQ multiplex PCR reads through MiXCR, storing one row per CDR3 protein. The sample shows roughly 330,000 distinct CDR3 sequences, 92% of them seen only once. The sample was CD4+ T cells from PBMCs. These receptors all stem from a human donor with multiple sclerosis.

V is TRBV4-1 and J is TRBJ1-1, with 7 bases lining up with TRBD1. J lost 0 bases, V lost 4 bases, and 8 bases had no gene match. Germline values: CDR1 MGHRA, CDR2 YSYEKL. CDR3 length equals 16 residues. The CDR3 sequence is CASSPTTQGMNTEAFF. The CDR3 coding sequence is TGCGCCAGCAGCCCCACAACACAGGGGATGAACACTGAAGCTTTCTTT.

The V and J genes are TRBV4-3 and TRBJ2-2; D might be TRBD1 or TRBD2, each matching 5 bases. The CDR3 runs to 14 residues. Trimming stripped 5 bases from V and 5 bases from J, with 12 bases between. CDR1 and CDR2 from the germline V gene are LGHNA and YSLEER. CDR3 protein: CASSGDLGTGELFF. CDR3 sequence (DNA): TGCGCCAGCAGCGGGGACCTTGGGACCGGGGAGCTGTTTTTT.

The chain has TRBV2 and TRBJ1-1; possible D gene TRBD1, 5 bases. Looked up from germline, CDR1 is SNHLY and CDR2 is FYNNEI. V was pared by 9 bases and J by 4 bases, with 15 bases between. The CDR3 is 13 residues long. The CDR3 DNA reads as TGTGCCAGTGGGACCCGGAGGAGCACTGAAGCTTTCTTT. Translation: CASGTRRSTEAFF.

V and J are TRBV10-3 and TRBJ1-3, with 7 bases fitting TRBD1. J lost 11 bases, V lost 6 bases, and 7 bases had no gene match. This CDR3 has 12 residues. Germline CDR1 and CDR2: ENHRY and SYGVKD. CDR3 DNA sequence: TGTGCCATCAGCCGGGAGGGGGCCGCCATATATTTT. This encodes CAISREGAAIYF.

The chain couples TRBV5-4 to TRBJ2-5; D might be TRBD2 (6 bases). V lost 0 bases and J lost 2, with 11 bases in between. The CDR3 has 15 amino acids. The V gene's germline CDR1 is SGHNT and CDR2 YYREEE (reference sequence). The CDR3 coding sequence is TGTGCCAGCAGCTTGGCGGGGGTTACGCAAGAGACCCAGTACTTC. Residues: CASSLAGVTQETQYF. The variable domain in full, completed from reference TRBV5-4 and TRBJ2-5, reads ETGVTQSPTHLIKTRGQQVTLRCSSQSGHNTVSWYQQALGQGPQFIFQYYREEENGRGNFPPRFSGLQFPNYSSELNVNALELDDSALYLCASSLAGVTQETQYFGPGTRLLVL.

This rearrangement joins TRBV20-1 to TRBJ2-1; 8 bases fit TRBD2. This CDR3 has 15 residues. Per germline, CDR1 DFQATT and CDR2 SNEGSKA (reference sequence). The ends lost 3 bases at V and 7 bases at J; junction bases unmatched: 11. The CDR3 DNA reads as TGCAGTGCTAGGCCCCCCTTCGGGAGGGGTAATGAGCAGTTCTTC. It is translated as CSARPPFGRGNEQFF.